Listed below are T cell receptor beta chains from one sample, sequenced in a study of cytomegalovirus exposure and HLA in healthy donors. Produced via immunoSEQ multiplex PCR; TCRdb's table is partial and in-frame only. This sample contains some 96,000 clones. The specimen was PBMCs. The receptors stem from a woman between 25 and 40 years old in good health and CMV-seronegative. CDR3s include the opening cysteine and the closing phenylalanine or tryptophan. The D gene is left open where the match is weak.

V gene	CDR3 length	J gene	D gene	CDR3 DNA	CDR3 protein
TRBV7-3	16	TRBJ2-3	TRBD2	TGTGCCAGCAGCTTAAGGCTAGCGGGCTCCACAGATACGCAGTATTTT	CASSLRLAGSTDTQYF
TRBV27	15	TRBJ1-5	TRBD1	TGTGCCAGCAGTTTATCGGCGACAGGGGTCGGACCCCAGCATTTT	CASSLSATGVGPQHF
TRBV2	14	TRBJ2-3	TRBD2	TGTGCCAGCACTGAGCGGGGGATCACAGATACGCAGTATTTT	CASTERGITDTQYF
TRBV28	14	TRBJ1-4	TRBD1	TGTGCCAGCAGTCCCAGGGGGTCTAGGGAAAAACTGTTTTTT	CASSPRGSREKLFF
TRBV6-6	15	TRBJ2-7	TRBD1	TGTGCCAGCAATGACCTCGGGACAGGGACCTACGAGCAGTACTTC	CASNDLGTGTYEQYF
TRBV28	18	TRBJ1-3	TRBD1	TGTGCCAGCAGTTACCCAGGGGGCGCGGGCCTCTCTGGAAACACCATATATTTT	CASSYPGGAGLSGNTIYF
TRBV30	12	TRBJ2-7	TRBD2	TGTGCCTGGAGCCTGGGGGGGGGCGAGCAGTACTTC	CAWSLGGGEQYF
TRBV7-3	15	TRBJ1-2	TRBD1	TGTGCCAGCAGCTTAATGACAGGGGTATCCTATGGCTACACCTTC	CASSLMTGVSYGYTF
TRBV6-6	13	TRBJ1-1	NA	TGTGCCAGCAGTTATCCGGACAGTACTGAAGCTTTCTTT	CASSYPDSTEAFF
TRBV11-2	14	TRBJ1-3	NA	TGTGCCAGCAGCTTAAGGGACTCGGGAAACACCATATATTTT	CASSLRDSGNTIYF
TRBV28	12	TRBJ2-7	NA	TGTGCCAGCAGTTTACCCCTCTACGAGCAGTACTTC	CASSLPLYEQYF
TRBV19	13	TRBJ1-1	TRBD1	TGTGCCAGTAGTATGCAGGGGGCGTCTGAAGCTTTCTTT	CASSMQGASEAFF
TRBV6-4	15	TRBJ2-3	TRBD1	TGTGCCAGCAGTGACGGGACAGGGGGCACAGATACGCAGTATTTT	CASSDGTGGTDTQYF
TRBV29-1	13	TRBJ2-5	TRBD2	TGCAGCGTCGGGGGGGTGGGCCAAGAGACCCAGTACTTC	CSVGGVGQETQYF
TRBV5-4	13	TRBJ2-1	TRBD2	TGTGCCAGCAGCCCTCCTACTAGCGAGGAGCAGTTCTTC	CASSPPTSEEQFF
TRBV7-2	13	TRBJ1-2	NA	TGTGCCAGCAGCTTAGCGCTAGTGAGGGGCTACACCTTC	CASSLALVRGYTF
TRBV18	15	TRBJ1-2	TRBD1	TGTGCCAGCTCACCTCAGACAGGGCCTAACTATGGCTACACCTTC	CASSPQTGPNYGYTF
TRBV7-9	18	TRBJ1-4	TRBD1	TGTGCCAGCAGCACTCGGGACAGCCTTTCGCTTATAAATGAAAAACTGTTTTTT	CASSTRDSLSLINEKLFF
TRBV25-1	15	TRBJ1-1	NA	TGTGCCAGCAGTGAATTCGGCCCCGGGGAAACTGAAGCTTTCTTT	CASSEFGPGETEAFF
TRBV14	13	TRBJ2-7	NA	TGTGCCAGCAGCCGGCGGGACAGCTACGAGCAGTACTTC	CASSRRDSYEQYF
TRBV28	12	TRBJ1-5	NA	TGTGCCAGCAGTTCCCGTTATCAGCCCCAGCATTTT	CASSSRYQPQHF
TRBV28	15	TRBJ1-1	TRBD1	TGTGCCAGCAGCGGCGGGCCAGGGGGGAACACTGAAGCTTTCTTT	CASSGGPGGNTEAFF
TRBV6-5	14	TRBJ1-2	NA	TGTGCCAGCAGTCCCTCCTGGGAGGAGTATGGCTACACCTTC	CASSPSWEEYGYTF
TRBV28	15	TRBJ1-2	NA	TGTGCCAGCAGTTTGGAAGCGGTTGCCAACTATGGCTACACCTTC	CASSLEAVANYGYTF
TRBV28	14	TRBJ2-7	NA	TGTGCCAGCAGTCCCAGGGCCCCTCAAGGCGAGCAGTACTTC	CASSPRAPQGEQYF
TRBV7-9	13	TRBJ1-3	NA	TGTGCCAGCAGCACAGGGCCCGGAAACACCATATATTTT	CASSTGPGNTIYF
TRBV30	14	TRBJ1-1	NA	TGTGCCTGGAGCCGAAATACAGGGAACACTGAAGCTTTCTTT	CAWSRNTGNTEAFF
TRBV6-5	14	TRBJ1-6	NA	TGTGCCAGCAGTTACCTAGGGGAGGGCTCACCCCTCCACTTT	CASSYLGEGSPLHF
TRBV6-6	14	TRBJ2-5	TRBD1	TGTGCCAGCAGCTTAGGGGGCCACGAAGAGACCCAGTACTTC	CASSLGGHEETQYF
TRBV7-2	15	TRBJ1-2	NA	TGTGCCAGCAGCTTAGTTCAGGCCTTAAACTATGGCTACACCTTC	CASSLVQALNYGYTF
TRBV7-9	13	TRBJ1-1	NA	TGTGCCAGCAGCCCCCAGGTGAACACTGAAGCTTTCTTT	CASSPQVNTEAFF
TRBV7-7	13	TRBJ2-7	NA	TGTGCTAGCAGCTTAGAGGGACATGGCGAGCAGTACTTC	CASSLEGHGEQYF
TRBV7-9	15	TRBJ2-7	NA	TGTGCCAGCAGCTTAGTGGCTCTGAACTCCTACGAGCAGTACTTC	CASSLVALNSYEQYF